Here is one TCR beta chain with its context. These data belong to a study of blood T cell repertoires in COVID-19. Study at large: Nucleic acid was either cDNA or gDNA, and it came from T cells, B-cell-depleted T cells, or PBMCs.

Generated by immunoSEQ multiplex PCR, the TCRdb table keeps only in-frame clones and is missing some. This repertoire shows 54,000 or so clones, 80% to 90% found once; its top ten account for 3.5%. This CDR3 spans 15 amino acids. The V gene's germline CDR1 is LNHDA and CDR2 SQIVND (reference sequence). The V segment lost 7 bases and the J segment 3 bases; nucleotides outside the gene matches: 4. The sequencing input was peripheral blood. V and J are TRBV19 and TRBJ2-2; TRBD1 aligns across 11 bases. The sequence was collected from a human donor in a cohort sampled during active COVID-19. The CDR3 protein is CASKGDRGYTGELFF. CDR3 nucleotide sequence: TGTGCCAGTAAGGGGGACAGGGGGTACACCGGGGAGCTGTTTTTT.